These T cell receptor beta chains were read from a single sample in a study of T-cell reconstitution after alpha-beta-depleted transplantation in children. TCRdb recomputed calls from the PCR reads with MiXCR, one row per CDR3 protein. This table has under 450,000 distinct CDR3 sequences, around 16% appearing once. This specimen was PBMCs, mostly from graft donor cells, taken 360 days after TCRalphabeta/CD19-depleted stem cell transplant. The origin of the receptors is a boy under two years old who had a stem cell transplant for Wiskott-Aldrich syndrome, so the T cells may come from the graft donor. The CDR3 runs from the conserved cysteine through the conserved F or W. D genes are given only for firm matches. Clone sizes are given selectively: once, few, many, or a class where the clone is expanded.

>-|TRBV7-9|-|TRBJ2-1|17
TGTGCCAGCAGCTTAGGACCTCTAGAACTATACTACAATGAGCAGTTCTTC
CASSLGPLELYYNEQFF
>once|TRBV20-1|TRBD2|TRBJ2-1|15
TGCAGTGCTAGACCTCAGCGGGAGGGCCGATCGGGGCAGTTCTTC
CSARPQREGRSGQFF
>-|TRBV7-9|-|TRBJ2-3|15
TGTGCCAGCAGCCCTAGGGACCTTTCCACAGATACGCAGTATTTT
CASSPRDLSTDTQYF
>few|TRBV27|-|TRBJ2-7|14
TGTGCCAGCAGTCCTTGGGACCGCTCCTACGAGCAGTACTTC
CASSPWDRSYEQYF
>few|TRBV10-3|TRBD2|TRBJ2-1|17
TGTGCCATCAGTGGACTAGCGGGAGGGGGGTTCTACAATGAGCAGTTCTTC
CAISGLAGGGFYNEQFF
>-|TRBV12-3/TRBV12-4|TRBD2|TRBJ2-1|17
TGTGCCAGCAGCCTTATAGCGGGACCGAGCTCCTACAATGAGCAGTTCTTC
CASSLIAGPSSYNEQFF
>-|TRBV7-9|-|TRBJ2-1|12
TGTGCCAGCAGCCGGACCCTAAGGGAGCAGTTCTTC
CASSRTLREQFF
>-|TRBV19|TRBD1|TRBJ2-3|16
TGTGCCAGTAGTAACAGGGGCGTTCCTAGCACAGATACGCAGTATTTT
CASSNRGVPSTDTQYF
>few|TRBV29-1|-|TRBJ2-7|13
TGCAGCGTTCGGACAGACAGACTCCACGAGCAGTACTTC
CSVRTDRLHEQYF
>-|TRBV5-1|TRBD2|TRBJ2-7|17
TGCGCCAGCAGCTCACCCAAACTAGCGGGTACTATCTACGAGCAGTACTTC
CASSSPKLAGTIYEQYF
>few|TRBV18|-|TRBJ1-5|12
TGTGCCAGCTCACAGGGGGACCAGCCCCAGCATTTT
CASSQGDQPQHF
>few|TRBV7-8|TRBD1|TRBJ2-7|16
TGTGCCAGCAGCTTAAAGGGCGGACAGGGAAACTACGAGCAGTACTTC
CASSLKGGQGNYEQYF
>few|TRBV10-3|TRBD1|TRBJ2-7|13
TGTGCCATCAGTACGGACAGGGAGGCCGAGCAGTACTTC
CAISTDREAEQYF
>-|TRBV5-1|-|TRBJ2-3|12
TGCGCCAGCAGCTTGATTGCAGATACGCAGTATTTT
CASSLIADTQYF
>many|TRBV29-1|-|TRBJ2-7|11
TGCAGCGTTCGCATTCTTACGATGCAGTACTTC
CSVRILTMQYF
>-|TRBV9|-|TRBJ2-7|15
TGTGCCAGCAGCGTAGCCCCCTCAGGGTTCTACGAGCAGTACTTC
CASSVAPSGFYEQYF
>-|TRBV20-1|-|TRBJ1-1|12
TGCAGTGCTAGAGTAGAAGTTGTCAGGGCTTTCTTT
CSARVEVVRAFF
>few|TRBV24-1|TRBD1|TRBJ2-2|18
TGTGCCACCAGTGACCCAGGACAGGGAAAACCGAACACCGGGGAGCTGTTTTTT
CATSDPGQGKPNTGELFF
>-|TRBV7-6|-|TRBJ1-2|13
TGTGCCAGCAGCTTCCGAGGGTGGTATGGCTACACCTTC
CASSFRGWYGYTF
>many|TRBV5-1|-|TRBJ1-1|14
TGCGCCAGCAGCTTGGATTCAAGGGGCACTGAAGCTTTCTTT
CASSLDSRGTEAFF
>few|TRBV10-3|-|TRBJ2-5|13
TGTGCCATCAGTGAGACGGCTAAAGAGACCCAGTACTTC
CAISETAKETQYF
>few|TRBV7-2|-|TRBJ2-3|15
TGTGCCAGCAGCTTAGGAGTTAGTCGATCAGATACGCAGTATTTT
CASSLGVSRSDTQYF
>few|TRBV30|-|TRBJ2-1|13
TGTGCCTGGACTCCCCCGCGTAGATATGAGCAGTTCTTC
CAWTPPRRYEQFF
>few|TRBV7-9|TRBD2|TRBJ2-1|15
TGTGCCAGCAGCGTACCGGGACTAGCGCACAATGAGCAGTTCTTC
CASSVPGLAHNEQFF
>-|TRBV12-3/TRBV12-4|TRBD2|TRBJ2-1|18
TGTGCCATCAGTAGTAGGCCTAGCGGGAGGTCACTCTACAATGAGCAGTTCTTC
CAISSRPSGRSLYNEQFF
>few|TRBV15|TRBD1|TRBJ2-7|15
TGTGCCACCGCTTACCGGGACAGGGCCATTCACGAGCAGTACTTC
CATAYRDRAIHEQYF
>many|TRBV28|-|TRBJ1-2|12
TGTGCCAGCAGTTTGGGGGCGCGAGGCTACACCTTC
CASSLGARGYTF
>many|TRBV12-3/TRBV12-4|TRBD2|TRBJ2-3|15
TGTGCCAGCAGTTCCCGACTAGCGCACACAGATACGCAGTATTTT
CASSSRLAHTDTQYF
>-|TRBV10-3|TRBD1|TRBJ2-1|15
TGTGCCATCAGTGAAGGGGGCATCGGCTACAATGAGCAGTTCTTC
CAISEGGIGYNEQFF
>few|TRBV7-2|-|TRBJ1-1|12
TGTGCCAGCACCCAGGGTTTCACTGAAGCTTTCTTT
CASTQGFTEAFF